This paragraph reports one T cell receptor (beta chain). The data originate from a study of cytomegalovirus exposure and HLA in healthy donors. On the study more broadly: It was reported in a later analysis that the same platform had been used for the roughly 130 validation repertoires as for the approximately 670 first-cohort repertoires.

This CDR3 has 12 residues. Germline-derived CDR1 and CDR2 are SNHLY and FYNNEI. V was cut by 5 bases and J by 7 bases, with 9 bases left in between. TCRdb's table, derived via immunoSEQ multiplex PCR, lists solely in-frame clones and lacks some. The repertoire holds some 130,000 clones, with 70% to 85% as singletons. Sequenced: PBMCs. The J gene is TRBJ2-1, the V gene TRBV2, with D possibly TRBD2 on 5 matching bases. This sequence originates from a young man in good health and CMV-seropositive. The CDR3 DNA sequence: TGTGCCAGCAGTACTAGATTTAATGAGCAGTTCTTC. Encoded protein: CASSTRFNEQFF. The variable domain in full, with the rest retrieved from reference TRBV2 and TRBJ2-1, is EPEVTQTPSHQVTQMGQEVILRCVPISNHLYFYWYRQILGQKVEFLVSFYNNEISEKSEIFDDQFSVERPDGSNFTLKIRSTKLEDSAMYFCASSTRFNEQFFGPGTRLTVL.